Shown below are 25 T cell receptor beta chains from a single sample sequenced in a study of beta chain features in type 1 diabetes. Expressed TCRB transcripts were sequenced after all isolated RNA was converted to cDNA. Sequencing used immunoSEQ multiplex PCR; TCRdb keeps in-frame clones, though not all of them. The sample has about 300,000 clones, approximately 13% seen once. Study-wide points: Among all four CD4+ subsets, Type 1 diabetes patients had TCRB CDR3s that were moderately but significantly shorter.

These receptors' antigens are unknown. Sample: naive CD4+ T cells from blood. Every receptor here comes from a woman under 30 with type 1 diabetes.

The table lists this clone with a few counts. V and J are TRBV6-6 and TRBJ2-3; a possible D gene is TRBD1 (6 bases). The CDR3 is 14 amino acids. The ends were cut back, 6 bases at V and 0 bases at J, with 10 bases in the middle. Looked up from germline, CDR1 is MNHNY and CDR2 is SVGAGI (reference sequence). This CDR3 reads CASRDRLSTDTQYF. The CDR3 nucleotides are TGTGCCAGCAGAGACAGGCTTAGCACAGATACGCAGTATTTT.

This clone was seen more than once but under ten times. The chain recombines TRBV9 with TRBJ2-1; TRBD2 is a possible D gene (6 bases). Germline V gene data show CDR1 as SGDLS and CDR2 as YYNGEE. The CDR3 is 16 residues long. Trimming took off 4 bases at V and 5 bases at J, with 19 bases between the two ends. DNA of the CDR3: TGTGCCAGCAGCCCCCAATGGTCTAGCGCCAACAATGAGCAGTTCTTC. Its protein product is CASSPQWSSANNEQFF.

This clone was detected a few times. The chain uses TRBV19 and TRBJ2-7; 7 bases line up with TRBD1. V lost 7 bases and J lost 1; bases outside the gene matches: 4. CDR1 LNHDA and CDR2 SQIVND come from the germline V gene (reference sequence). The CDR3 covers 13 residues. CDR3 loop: CASKRTGSYEQYF. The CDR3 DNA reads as TGTGCCAGTAAGCGGACAGGATCCTACGAGCAGTACTTC.

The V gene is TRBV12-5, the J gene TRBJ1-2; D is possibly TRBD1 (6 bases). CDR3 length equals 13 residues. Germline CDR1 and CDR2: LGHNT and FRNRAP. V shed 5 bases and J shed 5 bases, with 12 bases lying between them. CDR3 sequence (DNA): TGTGCTAGTGGTCGAATGGGGGCATATGGCTACACCTTC. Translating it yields CASGRMGAYGYTF.

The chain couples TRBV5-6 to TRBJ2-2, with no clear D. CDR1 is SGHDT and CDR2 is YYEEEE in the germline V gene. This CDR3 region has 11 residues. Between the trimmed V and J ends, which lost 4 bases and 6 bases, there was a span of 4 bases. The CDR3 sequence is CASSSPGELFF. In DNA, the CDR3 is TGTGCCAGCAGCAGCCCCGGGGAGCTGTTTTTT.

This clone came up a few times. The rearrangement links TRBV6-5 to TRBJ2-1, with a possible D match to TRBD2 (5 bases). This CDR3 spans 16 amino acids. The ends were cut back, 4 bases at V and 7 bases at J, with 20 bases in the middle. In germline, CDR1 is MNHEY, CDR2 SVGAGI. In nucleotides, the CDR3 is TGTGCCAGCAGTTCCCCGGGTAGCGCGACATATAATGAGCAGTTCTTC. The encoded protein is CASSSPGSATYNEQFF.

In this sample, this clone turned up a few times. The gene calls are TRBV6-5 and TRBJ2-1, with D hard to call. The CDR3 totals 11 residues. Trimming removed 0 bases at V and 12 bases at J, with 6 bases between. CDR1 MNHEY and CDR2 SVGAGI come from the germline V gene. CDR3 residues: CASSYSYVQFF. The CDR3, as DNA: TGTGCCAGCAGTTACTCCTACGTGCAGTTCTTC.

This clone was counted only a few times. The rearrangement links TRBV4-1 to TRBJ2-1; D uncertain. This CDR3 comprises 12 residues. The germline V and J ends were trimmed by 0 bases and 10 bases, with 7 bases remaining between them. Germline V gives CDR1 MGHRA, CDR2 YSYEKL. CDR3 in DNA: TGCGCCAGCAGCCAAGAACTCCGAGAGCAGTTCTTC. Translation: CASSQELREQFF.

CDR3 in amino acids: CASSRLASTDTQYF. The CDR3 DNA sequence: TGTGCCAGCAGCAGACTAGCTTCCACAGATACGCAGTATTTT. The genes are TRBV6-6 and TRBJ2-3; 7 bases align to TRBD2. This CDR3 has 14 amino acids. With V trimmed by 6 bases and J by 2 bases, 5 bases remained unmatched. Germline V gene lookup returns CDR1 MNHNY and CDR2 SVGAGI (reference sequence).

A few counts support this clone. The CDR3 nucleotides are TGTGCCTGGAGCCTACAGGGGCACTATGGCTACACCTTC. As protein: CAWSLQGHYGYTF. The rearrangement links TRBV30 to TRBJ1-2; 7 nucleotides align to TRBD1. The CDR3 is 13 amino acids. Germline CDR1 GTSNPN, CDR2 SVGIG (reference sequence). Trimming at V came to 3 bases and at J to 3 bases, leaving 4 bases not matched to a gene. Using reference TRBV30 and TRBJ1-2 for the parts outside the CDR3, the full variable domain is SQTIHQWPATLVQPVGSPLSLECTVEGTSNPNLYWYRQAAGRGLQLLFYSVGIGQISSEVPQNLSASRPQDRQFILSSKKLLLSDSGFYLCAWSLQGHYGYTFGSGTRLTVV.

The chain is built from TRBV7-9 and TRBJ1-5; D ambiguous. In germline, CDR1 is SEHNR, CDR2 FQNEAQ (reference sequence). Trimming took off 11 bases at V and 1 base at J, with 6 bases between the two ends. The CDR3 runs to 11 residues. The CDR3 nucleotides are TGTGCCGGAGGGAGCAATCAGCCCCAGCATTTT. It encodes CAGGSNQPQHF.

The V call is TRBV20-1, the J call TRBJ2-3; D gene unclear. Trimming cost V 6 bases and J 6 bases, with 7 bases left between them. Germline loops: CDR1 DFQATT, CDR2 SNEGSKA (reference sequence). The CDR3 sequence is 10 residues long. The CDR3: CSAIRDTQYF. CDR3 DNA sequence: TGCAGTGCCATCAGGGATACGCAGTATTTT.

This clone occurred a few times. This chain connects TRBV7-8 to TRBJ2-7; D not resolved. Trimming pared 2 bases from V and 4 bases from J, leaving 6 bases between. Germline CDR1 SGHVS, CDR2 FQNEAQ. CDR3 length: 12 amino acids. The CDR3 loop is CASSLSRYEQYF. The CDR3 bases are TGTGCCAGCAGCTTAAGTCGGTACGAGCAGTACTTC.

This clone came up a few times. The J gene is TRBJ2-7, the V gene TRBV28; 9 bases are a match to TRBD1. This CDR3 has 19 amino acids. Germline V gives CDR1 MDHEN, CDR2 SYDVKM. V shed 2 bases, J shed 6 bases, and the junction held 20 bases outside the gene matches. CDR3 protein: CASSLGDRERSVERLEQYF. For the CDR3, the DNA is TGTGCCAGCAGTTTAGGGGACAGGGAAAGGTCTGTTGAGAGGCTCGAGCAGTACTTC.

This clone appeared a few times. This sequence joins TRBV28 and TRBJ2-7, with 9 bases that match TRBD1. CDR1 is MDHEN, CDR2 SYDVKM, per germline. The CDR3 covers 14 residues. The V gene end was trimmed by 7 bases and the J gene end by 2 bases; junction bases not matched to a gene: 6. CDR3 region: CASIGQGLTYEQYF. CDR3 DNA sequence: TGTGCCAGCATAGGACAGGGGTTAACCTACGAGCAGTACTTC.

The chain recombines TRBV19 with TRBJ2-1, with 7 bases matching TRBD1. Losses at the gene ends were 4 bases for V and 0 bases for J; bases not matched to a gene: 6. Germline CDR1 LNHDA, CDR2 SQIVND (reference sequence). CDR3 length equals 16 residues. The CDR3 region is CASSTGDSFSYNEQFF. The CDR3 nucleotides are TGTGCCAGTAGTACCGGGGACAGCTTCTCCTACAATGAGCAGTTCTTC.

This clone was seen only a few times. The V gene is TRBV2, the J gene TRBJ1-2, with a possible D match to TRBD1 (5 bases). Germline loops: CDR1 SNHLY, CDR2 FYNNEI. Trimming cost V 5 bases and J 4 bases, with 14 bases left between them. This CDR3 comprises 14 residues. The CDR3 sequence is CASSRPLQGYGYTF. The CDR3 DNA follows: TGTGCCAGCAGTCGACCCCTCCAGGGCTATGGCTACACCTTC.

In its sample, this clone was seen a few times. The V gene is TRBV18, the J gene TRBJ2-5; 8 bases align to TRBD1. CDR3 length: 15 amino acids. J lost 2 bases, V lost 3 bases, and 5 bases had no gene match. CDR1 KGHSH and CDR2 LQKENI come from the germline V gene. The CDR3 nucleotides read TGTGCCAGCTCACCCGGGGACAGGAGTCAAGAGACCCAGTACTTC. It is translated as CASSPGDRSQETQYF.

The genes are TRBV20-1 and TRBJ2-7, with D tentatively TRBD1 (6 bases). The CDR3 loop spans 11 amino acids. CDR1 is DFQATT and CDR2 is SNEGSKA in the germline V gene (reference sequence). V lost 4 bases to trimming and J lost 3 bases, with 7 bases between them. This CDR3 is CSAKGHYEQYF. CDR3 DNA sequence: TGCAGTGCTAAGGGACACTACGAGCAGTACTTC.

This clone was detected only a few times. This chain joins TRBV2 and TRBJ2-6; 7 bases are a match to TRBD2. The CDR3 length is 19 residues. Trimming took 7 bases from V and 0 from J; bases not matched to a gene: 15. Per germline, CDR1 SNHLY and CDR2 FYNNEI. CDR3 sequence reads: CASTSPRELGHSGANVLTF. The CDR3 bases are TGTGCCAGCACGTCACCGCGGGAGTTAGGTCACTCTGGGGCCAACGTCCTGACTTTC.

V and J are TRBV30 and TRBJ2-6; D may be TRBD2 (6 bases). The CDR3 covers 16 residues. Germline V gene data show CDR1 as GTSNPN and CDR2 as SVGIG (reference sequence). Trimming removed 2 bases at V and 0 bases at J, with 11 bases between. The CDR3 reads CAWSLFGGSGANVLTF. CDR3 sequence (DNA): TGTGCCTGGAGTCTCTTCGGGGGCTCTGGGGCCAACGTCCTGACTTTC.

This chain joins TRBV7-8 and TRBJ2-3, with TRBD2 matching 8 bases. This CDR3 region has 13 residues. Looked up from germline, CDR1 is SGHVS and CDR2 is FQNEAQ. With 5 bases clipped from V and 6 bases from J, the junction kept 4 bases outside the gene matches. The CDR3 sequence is CASSQAGADTQYF. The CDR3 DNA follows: TGTGCCAGCAGCCAAGCGGGAGCTGATACGCAGTATTTT.

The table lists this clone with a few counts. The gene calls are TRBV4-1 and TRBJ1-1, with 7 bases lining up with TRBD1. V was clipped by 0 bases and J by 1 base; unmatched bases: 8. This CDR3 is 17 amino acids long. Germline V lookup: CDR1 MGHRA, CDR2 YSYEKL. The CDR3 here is CASSQDSQGYTNTEAFF. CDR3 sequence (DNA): TGCGCCAGCAGCCAAGATTCACAGGGGTATACGAACACTGAAGCTTTCTTT.

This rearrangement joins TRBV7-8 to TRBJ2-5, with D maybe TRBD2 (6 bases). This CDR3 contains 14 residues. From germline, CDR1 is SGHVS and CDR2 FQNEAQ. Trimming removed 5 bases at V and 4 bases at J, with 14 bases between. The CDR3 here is CASSPWRVLETQYF. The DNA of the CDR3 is TGTGCCAGCAGCCCCTGGAGGGTGCTAGAGACCCAGTACTTC.

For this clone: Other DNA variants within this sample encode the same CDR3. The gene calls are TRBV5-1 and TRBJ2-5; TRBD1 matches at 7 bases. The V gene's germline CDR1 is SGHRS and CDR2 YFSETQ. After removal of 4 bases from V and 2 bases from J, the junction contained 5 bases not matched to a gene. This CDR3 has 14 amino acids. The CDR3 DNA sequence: TGCGCCAGCAGCCTAGGGACAGAACAAGAGACCCAGTACTTC. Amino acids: CASSLGTEQETQYF.